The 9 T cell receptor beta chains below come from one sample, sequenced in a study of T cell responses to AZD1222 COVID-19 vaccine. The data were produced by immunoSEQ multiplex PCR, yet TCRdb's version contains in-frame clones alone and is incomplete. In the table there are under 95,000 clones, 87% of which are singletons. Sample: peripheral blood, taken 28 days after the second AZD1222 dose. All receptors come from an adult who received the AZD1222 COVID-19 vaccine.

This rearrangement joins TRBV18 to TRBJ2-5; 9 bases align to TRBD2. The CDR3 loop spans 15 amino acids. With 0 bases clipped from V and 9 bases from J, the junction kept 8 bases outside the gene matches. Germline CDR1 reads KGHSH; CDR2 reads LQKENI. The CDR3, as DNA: TGTGCCAGCTCACCACCGGGACTAGCCTCAGTTCCCCAGTACTTC. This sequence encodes CASSPPGLASVPQYF.

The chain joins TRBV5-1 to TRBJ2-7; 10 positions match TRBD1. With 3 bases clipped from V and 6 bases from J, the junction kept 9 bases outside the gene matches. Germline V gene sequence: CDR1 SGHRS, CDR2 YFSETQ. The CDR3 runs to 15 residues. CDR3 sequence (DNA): TGCGCCAGCAGCTCGGAGGGACGGACAGGGGGCGAGCAGTACTTC. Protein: CASSSEGRTGGEQYF.

CDR3 in amino acids: CASRLGYYGYTF. Here the CDR3 DNA reads TGTGCCAGTAGGCTGGGATACTATGGCTACACCTTC. The chain combines TRBV19 with TRBJ1-2, with D uncertain. V gave up 6 bases and J gave up 3 bases, with 8 bases separating them. Germline-derived CDR1 and CDR2 are LNHDA and SQIVND (reference sequence). The CDR3 sequence is 12 residues long.

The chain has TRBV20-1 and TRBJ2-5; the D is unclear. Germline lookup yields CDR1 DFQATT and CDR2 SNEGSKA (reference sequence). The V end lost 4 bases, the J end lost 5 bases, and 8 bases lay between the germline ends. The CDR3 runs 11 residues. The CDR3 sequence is CSATGAETQYF. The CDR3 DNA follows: TGCAGTGCTACGGGCGCCGAGACCCAGTACTTC.

CDR3 sequence reads: CASSPNRGSNQPQHF. As DNA, the CDR3 is TGTGCCAGCAGCCCCAACAGGGGGAGCAATCAGCCCCAGCATTTT. The V gene is TRBV7-8, the J gene TRBJ1-5, with 8 bases lining up with TRBD1. CDR3 size: 15 residues. Trimming took 5 bases from V and 1 from J; bases not matched to a gene: 4. Germline CDR1 and CDR2: SGHVS and FQNEAQ.

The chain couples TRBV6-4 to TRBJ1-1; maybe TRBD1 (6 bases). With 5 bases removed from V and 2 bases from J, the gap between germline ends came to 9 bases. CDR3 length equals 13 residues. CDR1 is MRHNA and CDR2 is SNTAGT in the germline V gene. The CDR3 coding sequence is TGTGCCAGCAGTTGGGACACAAACACTGAAGCTTTCTTT. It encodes CASSWDTNTEAFF.

The CDR3 nucleotides are TGCGCCAGCAGCTTGGAGGGACAGGGTGGGGAGACCCAGTACTTC. Translated, it gives CASSLEGQGGETQYF. This chain joins TRBV5-1 and TRBJ2-5; 9 nucleotides line up with TRBD1. The J segment lost 5 bases and the V segment lost 0 bases, leaving 5 bases of the junction unmatched. The germline CDR1 and CDR2 sequences are SGHRS and YFSETQ. The CDR3 runs to 15 residues. Based on the CDR3 plus reference TRBV5-1 and TRBJ2-5, the full variable domain is KAGVTQTPRYLIKTRGQQVTLSCSPISGHRSVSWYQQTPGQGLQFLFEYFSETQRNKGNFPGRFSGRQFSNSRSEMNVSTLELGDSALYLCASSLEGQGGETQYFGPGTRLLVL.

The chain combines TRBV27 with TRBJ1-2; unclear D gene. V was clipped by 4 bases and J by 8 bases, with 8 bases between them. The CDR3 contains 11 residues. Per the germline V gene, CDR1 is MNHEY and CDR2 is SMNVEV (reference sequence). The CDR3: CASSSPEGYTF. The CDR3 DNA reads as TGTGCCAGCAGTTCCCCTGAGGGCTACACCTTC.

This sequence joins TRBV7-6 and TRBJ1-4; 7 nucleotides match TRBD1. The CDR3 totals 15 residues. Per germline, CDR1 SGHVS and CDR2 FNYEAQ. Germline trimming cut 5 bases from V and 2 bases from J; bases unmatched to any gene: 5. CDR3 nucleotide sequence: TGTGCCAGCAGCAAGACAGGGTTGACTAATGAAAAACTGTTTTTT. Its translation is CASSKTGLTNEKLFF.